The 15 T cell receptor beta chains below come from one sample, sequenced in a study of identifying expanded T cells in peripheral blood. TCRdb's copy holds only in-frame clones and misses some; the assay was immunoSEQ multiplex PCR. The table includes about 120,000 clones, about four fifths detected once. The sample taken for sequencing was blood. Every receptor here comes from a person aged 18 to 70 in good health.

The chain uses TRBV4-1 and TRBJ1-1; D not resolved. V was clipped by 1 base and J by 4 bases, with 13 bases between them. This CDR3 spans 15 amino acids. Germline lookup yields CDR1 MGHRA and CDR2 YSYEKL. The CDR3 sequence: CASSQVGSTGTEAFF. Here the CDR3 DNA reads TGCGCCAGCAGCCAAGTGGGGTCGACGGGCACTGAAGCTTTCTTT.

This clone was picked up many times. CDR3 in amino acids: CASSLDLQGAGVQDYTF. In DNA form, the CDR3 reads TGTGCCAGCAGCTTAGATCTGCAGGGGGCGGGGGTCCAGGACTACACCTTC. The rearrangement joins TRBV7-8 to TRBJ1-2; 8 nucleotides line up with TRBD1. The CDR3 runs to 17 residues. V trimming: 1 base; J trimming: 10 bases; junction bases outside the gene matches: 17. Germline lookup yields CDR1 SGHVS and CDR2 FQNEAQ.

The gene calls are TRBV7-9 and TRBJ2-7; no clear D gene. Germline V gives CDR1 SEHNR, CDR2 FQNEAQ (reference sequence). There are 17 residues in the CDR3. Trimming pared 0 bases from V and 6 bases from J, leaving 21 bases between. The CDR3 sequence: CASSLAPGLPWVGEQYF. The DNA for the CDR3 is TGTGCCAGCAGCTTAGCGCCCGGTCTCCCATGGGTGGGCGAGCAGTACTTC.

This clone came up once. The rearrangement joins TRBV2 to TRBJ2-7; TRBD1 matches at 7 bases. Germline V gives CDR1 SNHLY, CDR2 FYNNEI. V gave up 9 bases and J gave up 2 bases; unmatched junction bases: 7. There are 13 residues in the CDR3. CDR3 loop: CASFRDRAYEQYF. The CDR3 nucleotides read TGTGCCAGTTTCCGGGACAGAGCCTACGAGCAGTACTTC.

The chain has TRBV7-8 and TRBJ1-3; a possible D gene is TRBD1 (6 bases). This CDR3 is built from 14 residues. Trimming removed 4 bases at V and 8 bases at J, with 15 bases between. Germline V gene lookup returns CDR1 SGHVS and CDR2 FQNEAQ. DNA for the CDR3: TGTGCCAGCAGCTCATGGACAGTTTTAGACACCATATATTTT. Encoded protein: CASSSWTVLDTIYF.

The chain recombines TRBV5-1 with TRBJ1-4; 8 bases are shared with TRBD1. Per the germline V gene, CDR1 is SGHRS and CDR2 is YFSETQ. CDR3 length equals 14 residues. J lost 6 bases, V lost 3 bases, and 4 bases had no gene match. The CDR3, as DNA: TGCGCCAGCAGCTCGGACAGGGCGGATGAAAAACTGTTTTTT. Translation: CASSSDRADEKLFF.

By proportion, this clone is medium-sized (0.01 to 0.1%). CDR3 region: CASSVDRAYEQYF. The CDR3 bases are TGTGCCAGCAGCGTGGACAGGGCCTACGAGCAGTACTTC. The rearrangement joins TRBV7-8 to TRBJ2-7; 8 positions match TRBD1. V shed 5 bases and J 2 bases; nucleotides not matched to a gene: 2. Germline V CDR1 and CDR2: SGHVS, FQNEAQ. The CDR3 sequence is 13 residues long.

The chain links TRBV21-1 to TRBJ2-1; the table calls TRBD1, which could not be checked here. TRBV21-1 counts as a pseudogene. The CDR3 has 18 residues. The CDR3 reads CASKRDRGRGCSYNEQFF. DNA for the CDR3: TGTGCCAGCAAGCGGGACAGGGGAAGGGGCTGCTCCTACAATGAGCAGTTCTTC.

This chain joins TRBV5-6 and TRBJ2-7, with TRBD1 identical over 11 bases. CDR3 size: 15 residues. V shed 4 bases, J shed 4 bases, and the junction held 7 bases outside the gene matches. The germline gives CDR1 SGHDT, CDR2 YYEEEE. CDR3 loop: CASSQDGQGAYEQYF. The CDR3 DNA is TGTGCCAGCAGCCAAGATGGACAGGGGGCGTACGAGCAGTACTTC.

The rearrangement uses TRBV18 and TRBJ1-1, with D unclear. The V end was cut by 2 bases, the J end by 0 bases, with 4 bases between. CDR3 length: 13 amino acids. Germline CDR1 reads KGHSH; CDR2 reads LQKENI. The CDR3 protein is CASSPSLNTEAFF. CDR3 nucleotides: TGTGCCAGCTCACCATCCCTGAACACTGAAGCTTTCTTT.

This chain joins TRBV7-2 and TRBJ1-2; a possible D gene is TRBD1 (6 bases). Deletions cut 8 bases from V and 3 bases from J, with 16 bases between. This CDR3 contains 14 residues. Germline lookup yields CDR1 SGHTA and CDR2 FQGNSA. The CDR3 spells CASAISWTDYGYTF. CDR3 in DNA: TGTGCCAGCGCAATTTCGTGGACAGACTATGGCTACACCTTC.

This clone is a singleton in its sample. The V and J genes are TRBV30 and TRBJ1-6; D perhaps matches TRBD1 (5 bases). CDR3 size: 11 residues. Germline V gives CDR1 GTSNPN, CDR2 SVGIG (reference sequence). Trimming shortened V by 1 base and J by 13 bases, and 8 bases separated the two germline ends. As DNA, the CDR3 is TGTGCCTGGAGTGGATGGGGGCCCCTCCACTTT. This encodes CAWSGWGPLHF. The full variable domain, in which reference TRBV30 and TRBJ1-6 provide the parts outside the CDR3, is SQTIHQWPATLVQPVGSPLSLECTVEGTSNPNLYWYRQAAGRGLQLLFYSVGIGQISSEVPQNLSASRPQDRQFILSSKKLLLSDSGFYLCAWSGWGPLHFGNGTRLTVT.

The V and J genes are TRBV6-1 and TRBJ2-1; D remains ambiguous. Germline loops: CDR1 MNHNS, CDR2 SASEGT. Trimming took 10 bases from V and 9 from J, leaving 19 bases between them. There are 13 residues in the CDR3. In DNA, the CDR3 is TGTGCCACCAGGCTGTACCGTTCGGTTGAGCAGTTCTTC. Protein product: CATRLYRSVEQFF.

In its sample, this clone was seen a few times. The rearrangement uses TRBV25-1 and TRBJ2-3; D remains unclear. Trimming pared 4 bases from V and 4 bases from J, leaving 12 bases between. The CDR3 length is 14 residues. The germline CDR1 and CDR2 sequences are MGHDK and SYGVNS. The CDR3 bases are TGTGCCAGCAGTGCTCCAGAAACTGCAGATACGCAGTATTTT. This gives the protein CASSAPETADTQYF.

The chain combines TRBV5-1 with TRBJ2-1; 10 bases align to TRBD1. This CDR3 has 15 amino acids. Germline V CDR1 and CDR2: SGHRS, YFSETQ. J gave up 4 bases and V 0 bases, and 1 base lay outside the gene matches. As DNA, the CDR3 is TGCGCCAGCAGCTTGGGGGACAGGGGATACAATGAGCAGTTCTTC. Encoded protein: CASSLGDRGYNEQFF.